What follows are 5 T cell receptor beta chains derived from one specimen sequenced in a study of cytomegalovirus exposure and HLA in healthy donors. PCR involved 60 Vbeta and 13 Jbeta primers. Using immunoSEQ multiplex PCR, the repertoire was profiled, and TCRdb retains in-frame clones only, with some absent. The sample contains approximately 110,000 clones, about 16% of which appear only once. The sequencing sample was made of PBMCs. These receptors originate from a woman between 18 and 29 years old in good health and CMV-seronegative.

The genes are TRBV7-2 and TRBJ2-2; TRBD2 aligns across 11 bases. Germline V gene lookup returns CDR1 SGHTA and CDR2 FQGNSA. J was trimmed by 5 bases and V by 6 bases; bases with no gene match: 2. This CDR3 has 14 residues. The CDR3 DNA is TGTGCCAGCAGGACTAGCGGGGTGACCGGGGAGCTGTTTTTT. It specifies CASRTSGVTGELFF.

The sample holds a few counts of this clone. The V and J genes are TRBV6-1 and TRBJ1-2; D perhaps matches TRBD1 (6 bases). The CDR3 loop spans 14 amino acids. CDR1 and CDR2 from the germline V gene are MNHNS and SASEGT. Between the trimmed V and J ends, which lost 7 bases and 7 bases, there was a span of 19 bases. The CDR3 nucleotides are TGTGCCAGCACCCTCGGGGGGGGGCTCAGTGGCTACACCTTC. Protein: CASTLGGGLSGYTF.

This clone has ten or more counts. V gene TRBV19 combines with J gene TRBJ1-5; no clear D gene. The CDR3 spans 16 residues. Trimming removed 6 bases from V and 0 bases from J, with 15 bases in between. Germline V gene sequence: CDR1 LNHDA, CDR2 SQIVND (reference sequence). Here the CDR3 reads CASSPEVRYSNQPQHF. CDR3 coding DNA: TGTGCCAGTAGCCCTGAGGTTAGGTATAGCAATCAGCCCCAGCATTTT. Full variable domain (outside the CDR3, taken from reference TRBV19 and TRBJ1-5): DGGITQSPKYLFRKEGQNVTLSCEQNLNHDAMYWYRQDPGQGLRLIYYSQIVNDFQKGDIAEGYSVSREKKESFPLTVTSAQKNPTAFYLCASSPEVRYSNQPQHFGDGTRLSIL.

This clone showed up just a few times. The chain is built from TRBV7-2 and TRBJ2-3; D ambiguous. This CDR3 has 12 residues. Germline V gives CDR1 SGHTA, CDR2 FQGNSA. V lost 2 bases to trimming and J lost 5 bases, with 5 bases between them. The CDR3 nucleotides are TGTGCCAGCAGCTTATCGGGAGATACGCAGTATTTT. Translation: CASSLSGDTQYF.

This clone was seen only a few times. The V call is TRBV16, the J call TRBJ2-3, with no clear D. V was pared by 0 bases and J by 4 bases, with 8 bases between. The CDR3 sequence is 14 residues long. CDR1 and CDR2 (germline): KGHSY, FQNENV. The CDR3 nucleotides are TGTGCCAGCAGCCAATCTAAGTGGCCAGATACGCAGTATTTT. This translates into CASSQSKWPDTQYF.